This TCR beta chain was captured by sequencing in a study of beta chain features in type 1 diabetes. Study-wide results and limits: Lower insertion and higher deletion counts appeared at VDJ junctions in type 1 diabetes patients. In these data, an HLA type influence on TCRB rearrangement remained unresolved.

cDNA synthesis used the whole RNA isolate, giving expressed TCRB sequences. The average read count of naive, central memory and regulatory T cell samples was around 3.8 million. Repertoires were generated with immunoSEQ multiplex PCR, while TCRdb's copy carries only in-frame clones and drops some. The table includes 810,000 or so clones, 15% to 20% detected once. The length of the CDR3 is 15 residues. Germline CDR1 is SGHTA and CDR2 is FQGNSA. The junction had 3 bases not matched to a gene; V was cut back by 5 bases and J by 1 base. As regards this clone: Its cognate antigen is unknown.

The material sequenced was naive CD4+ T cells from blood. This receptor was taken from a woman aged 18-30 years in good health. The genes are TRBV7-2 and TRBJ1-2; TRBD1 matches at 11 bases. The CDR3 sequence is CASSTGTGGNYGYTF. CDR3 nucleotides: TGTGCCAGCAGCACGGGGACAGGGGGTAACTATGGCTACACCTTC.